This TCR beta chain comes out of a study of blood T cell repertoires in COVID-19. Study summary: Italy, Spain and the United States were the sources of the convalescent and acute COVID-19 samples.

J lost 4 bases, V lost 0 bases, and 4 bases had no gene match. Germline V gene data show CDR1 as MNHNS and CDR2 as SASEGT. The CDR3 loop spans 15 amino acids. Method: immunoSEQ multiplex PCR; TCRdb's copy keeps in-frame clones and lacks some. The table includes a few hundred thousand clones, 90% detected once. Source material: PBMCs or T cells enriched from blood (not recorded which). The receptor's source is a woman aged 18-29 years with acute COVID-19. V and J are TRBV6-1 and TRBJ2-3, with 7 positions matching TRBD2. CDR3 sequence: CASSEAGGPPDTQYF. The DNA of the CDR3 is TGTGCCAGCAGTGAAGCGGGAGGGCCCCCAGATACGCAGTATTTT.